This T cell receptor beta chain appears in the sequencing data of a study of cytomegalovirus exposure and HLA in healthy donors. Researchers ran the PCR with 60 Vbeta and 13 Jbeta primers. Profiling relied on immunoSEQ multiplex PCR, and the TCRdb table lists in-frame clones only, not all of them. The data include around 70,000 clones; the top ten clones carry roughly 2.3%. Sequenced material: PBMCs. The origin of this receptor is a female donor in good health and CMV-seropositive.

The chain's CDR3 is CASSAGGLYEQYF. In DNA, the CDR3 is TGTGCCAGTAGTGCAGGCGGACTATACGAGCAGTACTTC. This rearrangement joins TRBV19 to TRBJ2-7; D might be TRBD2 (6 bases). V gave up 5 bases and J gave up 4 bases, with 12 bases separating them. The CDR3 spans 13 residues. Germline V CDR1 and CDR2: LNHDA, SQIVND (reference sequence).